The clone carrying this TCR beta chain was found a few times. The antigen is not known. Trimming pared 0 bases from V and 5 bases from J, leaving 13 bases between. The CDR3 totals 15 residues. Germline V gene sequence: CDR1 LNHNV, CDR2 YYDKDF (reference sequence). This specimen comes from a study of response to subunit inactivated influenza vaccine. The study's findings and limits: The authors put forward the suggestion that each seasonal influenza vaccination may bring in only a limited number of new T cells.

TCRdb re-called the RT-PCR reads through MiXCR, storing one row per CDR3 protein. The sample lists 500,000 to 550,000 distinct CDR3 sequences; around 8% were seen once. The source material was PBMCs from blood, sampled around 25 months after vaccination. The receptor's source is a man in his fifties or sixties who received an inactivated influenza vaccine. V usage is TRBV15 and J usage is TRBJ1-1, with TRBD1 as a possible D gene (6 bases). CDR3 coding DNA: TGTGCCACCAGCAGAGATATCCCAGGGGTTACTGAAGCTTTCTTT. Translation: CATSRDIPGVTEAFF.